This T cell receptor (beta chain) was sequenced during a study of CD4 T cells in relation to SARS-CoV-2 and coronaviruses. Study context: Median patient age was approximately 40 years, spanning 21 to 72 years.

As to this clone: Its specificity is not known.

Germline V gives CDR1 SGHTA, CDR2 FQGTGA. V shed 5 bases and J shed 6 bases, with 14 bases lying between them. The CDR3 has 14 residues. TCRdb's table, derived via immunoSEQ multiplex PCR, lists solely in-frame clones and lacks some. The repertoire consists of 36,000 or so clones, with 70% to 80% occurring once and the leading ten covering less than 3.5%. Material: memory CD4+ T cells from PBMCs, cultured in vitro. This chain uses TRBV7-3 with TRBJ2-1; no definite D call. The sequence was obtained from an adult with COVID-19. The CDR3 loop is CASSLNGPGNEQFF. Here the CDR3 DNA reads TGTGCCAGCAGCCTCAACGGCCCCGGCAATGAGCAGTTCTTC.